The next 24 T cell receptor beta chains were all read from a single sample in a study of blood T cell repertoires in COVID-19. Produced via immunoSEQ multiplex PCR; TCRdb's table is partial and in-frame only. Here the sample spans about 52,000 clones, around four fifths being singletons. Sample: peripheral blood. These receptors all come from a man in his 70s with active COVID-19.

V gene TRBV6-5 combines with J gene TRBJ2-5, with a possible D match to TRBD2 (7 bases). CDR3 length equals 13 residues. V was pared by 7 bases and J by 4 bases, with 13 bases between. Per the germline V gene, CDR1 is MNHEY and CDR2 is SVGAGI. The CDR3 is CASTTGGAETQYF. The CDR3 DNA reads TGTGCCAGCACCACGGGGGGCGCAGAGACCCAGTACTTC.

The V call is TRBV2, the J call TRBJ2-5; TRBD2 aligns across 7 bases. This CDR3 region has 13 residues. The V gene's germline CDR1 is SNHLY and CDR2 FYNNEI. J was trimmed by 5 bases and V by 6 bases; bases with no gene match: 6. CDR3 protein: CASSGEGRETQYF. CDR3 DNA: TGTGCCAGCAGCGGGGAGGGTCGGGAGACCCAGTACTTC.

To note about this clone: One end of the junction fails to match germline, which may point to a read error. This sequence joins TRBV2 and TRBJ1-3, with D tentatively TRBD1 (5 bases). The CDR3 is 16 residues long. The germline gives CDR1 SNHLY, CDR2 FYNNEI. Written as DNA, the CDR3 is TGTGCCAGCAGAGAAGGGACTTTCAGCTCTGGAAACACCATATATTTT. It encodes CASREGTFSSGNTIYF.

The chain couples TRBV5-1 to TRBJ2-3; 9 positions agree with TRBD1. Germline CDR1 SGHRS, CDR2 YFSETQ. This CDR3 region has 16 residues. V gave up 2 bases and J gave up 3 bases; unmatched junction bases: 7. In nucleotides, the CDR3 is TGCGCCAGCAGCTTTGCTACAGGGGGCGCAACAGATACGCAGTATTTT. It specifies CASSFATGGATDTQYF.

J is TRBJ1-5 and V is TRBV2; TRBD1 agrees at 7 bases. V was pared by 1 base and J by 4 bases, with 4 bases of the junction left unmatched. Germline values: CDR1 SNHLY, CDR2 FYNNEI. This CDR3 contains 15 residues. CDR3 nucleotides: TGTGCCAGCAGTGAAGTGGACAGGAGGAATCAGCCCCAGCATTTT. Translated: CASSEVDRRNQPQHF. Full variable domain (missing parts from reference TRBV2 and TRBJ1-5): EPEVTQTPSHQVTQMGQEVILRCVPISNHLYFYWYRQILGQKVEFLVSFYNNEISEKSEIFDDQFSVERPDGSNFTLKIRSTKLEDSAMYFCASSEVDRRNQPQHFGDGTRLSIL.

The V call is TRBV5-1, the J call TRBJ2-2, with no clear D. The V gene's germline CDR1 is SGHRS and CDR2 YFSETQ. The ends were cut back, 3 bases at V and 5 bases at J, with 17 bases in the middle. The CDR3 is made up of 16 amino acids. CDR3: CASSYRPSGETGELFF. The CDR3, as DNA: TGCGCCAGCAGCTACCGCCCTTCGGGTGAGACCGGGGAGCTGTTTTTT. The full variable domain, its missing parts supplied by reference TRBV5-1 and TRBJ2-2, is KAGVTQTPRYLIKTRGQQVTLSCSPISGHRSVSWYQQTPGQGLQFLFEYFSETQRNKGNFPGRFSGRQFSNSRSEMNVSTLELGDSALYLCASSYRPSGETGELFFGEGSRLTVL.

This rearrangement joins TRBV5-4 to TRBJ2-2; 11 nucleotides agree with TRBD1. This CDR3 spans 16 amino acids. CDR1 is SGHNT and CDR2 is YYREEE in the germline V gene (reference sequence). Unmatched junction bases numbered 4, after V lost 0 bases and J lost 6 bases. CDR3 region: CASSLGRTGGAGELFF. The CDR3 DNA reads as TGTGCCAGCAGCTTGGGTAGGACAGGGGGCGCCGGGGAGCTGTTTTTT.

The genes are TRBV19 and TRBJ2-3; D might be TRBD2 (6 bases). Germline CDR1 and CDR2: LNHDA and SQIVND (reference sequence). The CDR3 loop spans 13 amino acids. The ends were cut back, 7 bases at V and 1 base at J, with 9 bases in the middle. This chain's CDR3 is CASMEGGTDTQYF. CDR3 coding DNA: TGTGCCAGTATGGAGGGCGGCACAGATACGCAGTATTTT.

This chain connects TRBV5-1 to TRBJ1-1; D may be TRBD1 (6 bases). The V gene's germline CDR1 is SGHRS and CDR2 YFSETQ. V was shortened by 3 bases and J by 8 bases, with 14 bases between the two germline ends. This CDR3 is 13 amino acids long. The CDR3 nucleotides read TGCGCCAGCAGCTCGCATGAAAGGGGGGAAGCTTTCTTT. Amino acids: CASSSHERGEAFF.

CDR3 region: CASTLQGAGNQPQHF. Here the CDR3 DNA reads TGTGCCAGCACCTTACAGGGGGCGGGCAATCAGCCCCAGCATTTT. The rearrangement uses TRBV6-5 and TRBJ1-5; TRBD1 matches 9 bases. CDR3 length: 15 amino acids. Germline V gene sequence: CDR1 MNHEY, CDR2 SVGAGI. The J segment lost 2 bases and the V segment lost 7 bases, leaving 6 bases of the junction unmatched.

The J gene is TRBJ2-5, the V gene TRBV24-1, with a tentative D call TRBD1 (5 bases). V lost 0 bases, J lost 5 bases, and 12 bases lay in between. CDR1 and CDR2 (germline): KGHDR, SFDVKD. This CDR3 has 15 amino acids. CDR3 coding DNA: TGTGCCACCAGTGATTTGCTGGGCAGGGTGGAGACCCAGTACTTC. Translation: CATSDLLGRVETQYF.

This clone was seen a handful of times. V is TRBV29-1 and J is TRBJ2-2; possible D gene TRBD1, 5 bases. This CDR3 is 16 amino acids long. With 5 bases removed from V and 1 base from J, the gap between germline ends came to 17 bases. Germline CDR1 SQVTM, CDR2 ANQGSEA. The CDR3 DNA is TGCAGCGTTCTCCCCACGGACACCTTGAACACCGGGGAGCTGTTTTTT. This encodes CSVLPTDTLNTGELFF.

The V gene is TRBV7-9, the J gene TRBJ1-2, with TRBD1 matching over 11 bases. The CDR3 sequence is 16 residues long. Trimming took 4 bases from V and 8 from J; bases not matched to a gene: 12. Looked up from germline, CDR1 is SEHNR and CDR2 is FQNEAQ (reference sequence). Here the CDR3 DNA reads TGTGCCAGCAGCTCCGGGACAGGGGGAAGGGTCGTGGGCTACACCTTC. This translates into CASSSGTGGRVVGYTF.

The chain is built from TRBV28 and TRBJ2-3; the D gene is possibly TRBD2 (6 bases). The V gene lost 4 bases and the J gene lost 0 bases, with 17 bases spanning the gap. Looked up from germline, CDR1 is MDHEN and CDR2 is SYDVKM. The CDR3 length is 17 residues. For the CDR3, the DNA is TGTGCCAGCAGTTCCTCCGGGACGGCGGGGAGCACAGATACGCAGTATTTT. Amino acids: CASSSSGTAGSTDTQYF.

The rearrangement uses TRBV9 and TRBJ1-5; 7 bases fit TRBD1. The germline gives CDR1 SGDLS, CDR2 YYNGEE. J lost 3 bases, V lost 0 bases, and 6 bases had no gene match. This CDR3 is built from 16 residues. In DNA form, the CDR3 reads TGTGCCAGCAGCGTAGGAGGGGGGACAGCCAATCAGCCCCAGCATTTT. Protein: CASSVGGGTANQPQHF.

This clone was found once. The chain links TRBV6-1 to TRBJ1-1; possible D gene TRBD1, 5 bases. The CDR3 contains 13 residues. The germline gives CDR1 MNHNS, CDR2 SASEGT. With 6 bases removed from V and 2 bases from J, the gap between germline ends came to 10 bases. CDR3 sequence: CASSSTANTEAFF. The CDR3 DNA sequence: TGTGCCAGCAGCTCGACAGCTAACACTGAAGCTTTCTTT.

The chain links TRBV19 to TRBJ2-7; TRBD2 aligns across 9 bases. This CDR3 region has 15 residues. J was trimmed by 3 bases and V by 5 bases; bases with no gene match: 8. The germline V gene encodes CDR1 LNHDA and CDR2 SQIVND (reference sequence). CDR3 DNA: TGTGCCAGTAGTCCTGCCGGCGGGGGGGTCTACGAGCAGTACTTC. As protein: CASSPAGGGVYEQYF.

This chain connects TRBV9 to TRBJ2-2, with TRBD2 identical over 10 bases. The V segment lost 3 bases and the J segment 6 bases; nucleotides outside the gene matches: 5. Germline CDR1 is SGDLS and CDR2 is YYNGEE. The CDR3 spans 15 residues. CDR3 DNA: TGTGCCAGCAGCGCCAGCGGGGGGGCCCCCGGGGAGCTGTTTTTT. This encodes CASSASGGAPGELFF.

This clone was counted a single time. V is TRBV6-6 and J is TRBJ1-1, with D unresolved. Germline CDR1 reads MNHNY; CDR2 reads SVGAGI (reference sequence). Trimming took off 7 bases at V and 1 base at J, with 10 bases between the two ends. This CDR3 spans 13 amino acids. CDR3 in amino acids: CASKDRQNTEAFF. As DNA, the CDR3 is TGTGCCAGCAAAGACCGACAGAACACTGAAGCTTTCTTT.

The chain recombines TRBV6-5 with TRBJ1-1; TRBD1 is a possible D gene (5 bases). The V gene's germline CDR1 is MNHEY and CDR2 SVGAGI. The CDR3 is made up of 13 amino acids. V lost 7 bases, J lost 11 bases, and 20 bases lay in between. The CDR3 here is CASTSAGGLDAFF. The CDR3, as DNA: TGTGCCAGCACCTCGGCCGGGGGTTTGGATGCTTTCTTT.

This clone was seen a few times. The chain carries TRBV19 and TRBJ1-1, with D possibly being TRBD1 (6 bases). The CDR3 is 15 residues long. The germline CDR1 and CDR2 sequences are LNHDA and SQIVND (reference sequence). Trimming cost V 6 bases and J 4 bases, with 18 bases left between them. The CDR3 protein is CASSPRWGRPTEAFF. The CDR3 DNA reads TGTGCCAGTAGCCCCCGGTGGGGGCGCCCCACTGAAGCTTTCTTT.

V usage is TRBV6-5 and J usage is TRBJ2-2; TRBD2 might be the D (5 bases). V lost 2 bases and J 8 bases, leaving 15 bases between the germline ends. Germline V CDR1 and CDR2: MNHEY, SVGAGI. The CDR3 loop spans 15 amino acids. CDR3 region: CASSYATGVTGELFF. Here the CDR3 DNA reads TGTGCCAGCAGTTACGCCACCGGGGTAACGGGGGAGCTGTTTTTT.

V gene TRBV24-1 combines with J gene TRBJ1-2; D call uncertain. The CDR3 extends over 12 amino acids. V lost 1 base and J lost 9, with 8 bases in between. CDR1 is KGHDR and CDR2 is SFDVKD in the germline V gene. CDR3 amino acids: CATSDFSARYTF. CDR3 coding DNA: TGTGCCACCAGTGATTTCAGCGCCCGCTACACCTTC.

The rearrangement joins TRBV5-1 to TRBJ2-3; a possible D gene is TRBD2 (6 bases). CDR3 size: 16 residues. From germline, CDR1 is SGHRS and CDR2 YFSETQ. The V and J ends lost 0 bases and 6 bases respectively, with 17 bases between them. The CDR3 loop is CASSLVQPGASDTQYF. The DNA for the CDR3 is TGCGCCAGCAGCTTGGTCCAGCCGGGAGCTTCGGATACGCAGTATTTT.